The 27 T cell receptor beta chains in this list originate from one sample, sequenced in a study of beta chain features in type 1 diabetes. Expressed TCRB transcripts were sequenced because the isolated RNA had all been reverse transcribed beforehand. The table came from immunoSEQ multiplex PCR; TCRdb's copy has only in-frame clones and leaves some out. The table has about 930,000 clones, under 20% seen once; the top ten hold 0.023%. The sequencing input was naive CD4+ T cells from blood. These receptors all come from a woman aged 18 to 35 in good health.

The V and J genes are TRBV9 and TRBJ2-3; TRBD2 agrees at 8 bases. Germline-derived CDR1 and CDR2 are SGDLS and YYNGEE. Unmatched junction bases numbered 7, after V lost 4 bases and J lost 0 bases. This CDR3 is 16 amino acids long. CDR3: CASSPAASGSTDTQYF. For the CDR3, the DNA is TGTGCCAGCAGCCCAGCGGCTAGCGGGAGCACAGATACGCAGTATTTT.

This clone was counted a few times. The V call is TRBV5-1, the J call TRBJ1-2; D might be TRBD1 (6 bases). This CDR3 is 15 amino acids long. CDR1 and CDR2 from the germline V gene are SGHRS and YFSETQ. Trimming removed 6 bases from V and 0 bases from J, with 15 bases in between. The CDR3 nucleotides are TGCGCCAGCACGGAACAGGGTGGGGCTAACTATGGCTACACCTTC. Protein: CASTEQGGANYGYTF. The entire variable domain, with the rest obtained from reference TRBV5-1 and TRBJ1-2, is as follows: KAGVTQTPRYLIKTRGQQVTLSCSPISGHRSVSWYQQTPGQGLQFLFEYFSETQRNKGNFPGRFSGRQFSNSRSEMNVSTLELGDSALYLCASTEQGGANYGYTFGSGTRLTVV.

CDR3 in DNA: TGTGCCAGCAGGAAGACGGACGGAGGGTCTGAAGCTTTCTTT. This translates into CASRKTDGGSEAFF. This chain uses TRBV11-2 with TRBJ1-1; D unresolved. With 6 bases removed from V and 6 bases from J, the gap between germline ends came to 17 bases. The CDR3 runs to 14 residues. Germline CDR1 is SGHAT and CDR2 is FQNNGV.

V gene TRBV19 combines with J gene TRBJ2-3, with a possible D match to TRBD1 (6 bases). The CDR3 runs to 14 residues. V lost 4 bases and J 6 bases, leaving 14 bases between the germline ends. From germline, CDR1 is LNHDA and CDR2 SQIVND (reference sequence). The CDR3 loop reads CASSTGLQGDTQYF. CDR3 coding DNA: TGTGCCAGTAGTACAGGTCTTCAGGGGGATACGCAGTATTTT.

The chain joins TRBV15 to TRBJ2-2; no clear D gene. V was clipped by 0 bases and J by 10 bases, with 12 bases between them. The CDR3 spans 14 residues. The germline V gene has CDR1 LNHNV and CDR2 YYDKDF (reference sequence). The DNA for the CDR3 is TGTGCCACCAGCAGAGATAATATGCCGGTGGAGCTGTTTTTT. This translates into CATSRDNMPVELFF.

In its sample, this clone was seen a few times. The V gene is TRBV7-2, the J gene TRBJ2-7, with D perhaps being TRBD1 or TRBD2 (6 bases each). The germline V gene encodes CDR1 SGHTA and CDR2 FQGNSA. The CDR3 contains 15 residues. V shed 7 bases and J shed 2 bases, with 18 bases lying between them. The CDR3 DNA is TGTGCCAGCACCACTTGGGCGGGACAAGCCTACGAGCAGTACTTC. This sequence encodes CASTTWAGQAYEQYF.

This clone was detected a few times. The chain is built from TRBV15 and TRBJ2-3, with 11 bases that match TRBD2. The CDR3 is made up of 17 amino acids. J gave up 0 bases and V 6 bases, and 8 bases lay outside the gene matches. The V gene's germline CDR1 is LNHNV and CDR2 YYDKDF (reference sequence). The CDR3 here is CATSGGTSGSSTDTQYF. Written as DNA, the CDR3 is TGTGCCACCAGTGGTGGGACTAGCGGATCTAGCACAGATACGCAGTATTTT.

This clone was seen only once. The chain has TRBV9 and TRBJ2-7, with TRBD2 identical over 7 bases. V gave up 3 bases and J gave up 3 bases; unmatched junction bases: 9. In germline, CDR1 is SGDLS, CDR2 YYNGEE. The CDR3 is 15 residues long. CDR3 nucleotides: TGTGCCAGCAGCGGACCGAGGGAGGGCCACTACGAGCAGTACTTC. This codes for CASSGPREGHYEQYF.

V usage is TRBV7-2 and J usage is TRBJ2-1; 8 nucleotides align to TRBD2. The CDR3 is 14 residues long. Trimming cost V 5 bases and J 7 bases; bases outside gene matches: 7. Germline V gives CDR1 SGHTA, CDR2 FQGNSA. The DNA for the CDR3 is TGTGCCAGCAGCCCCGGGGTAGCGGGGAATGAGCAGTTCTTC. This translates into CASSPGVAGNEQFF. The variable domain in full, completed from reference TRBV7-2 and TRBJ2-1, reads GAGVSQSPSNKVTEKGKDVELRCDPISGHTALYWYRQSLGQGLEFLIYFQGNSAPDKSGLPSDRFSAERTGGSVSTLTIQRTQQEDSAVYLCASSPGVAGNEQFFGPGTRLTVL.

This clone was observed a handful of times. V and J are TRBV28 and TRBJ2-5, with D perhaps assigned TRBD1 or TRBD2 (6 bases each). The CDR3 totals 15 residues. V gave up 4 bases and J gave up 5 bases, with 17 bases separating them. CDR1 is MDHEN and CDR2 is SYDVKM in the germline V gene. CDR3 nucleotide sequence: TGTGCCAGCAGTTCCCGGAGGGGGGTGGGGGAGACCCAGTACTTC. Amino acids: CASSSRRGVGETQYF.

The rearrangement links TRBV6-6 to TRBJ2-5; no firm D call. Trimming pared 7 bases from V and 2 bases from J, leaving 8 bases between. CDR1 is MNHNY and CDR2 is SVGAGI in the germline V gene (reference sequence). CDR3 length: 12 residues. This CDR3 is CASTSRQETQYF. The DNA of the CDR3 is TGTGCCAGCACGTCGAGACAAGAGACCCAGTACTTC.

J is TRBJ2-5 and V is TRBV10-3; D may be TRBD1 (5 bases). V gave up 0 bases and J gave up 4 bases, with 12 bases separating them. The CDR3 extends over 15 amino acids. In germline, CDR1 is ENHRY, CDR2 SYGVKD. CDR3 sequence (DNA): TGTGCCATCAGTGAGTCTTCCCAGGGTGGAGAGACCCAGTACTTC. This codes for CAISESSQGGETQYF.

This clone has more than one count but fewer than ten. The V call is TRBV2, the J call TRBJ2-2, with 7 bases aligning to TRBD2. CDR1 is SNHLY and CDR2 is FYNNEI in the germline V gene. This CDR3 has 15 residues. V dropped 6 bases and J dropped 0; count of bases not matched to a gene: 4. The CDR3 is CASSETSANTGELFF. DNA for the CDR3: TGTGCCAGCAGCGAAACTAGCGCGAACACCGGGGAGCTGTTTTTT.

The rearrangement uses TRBV27 and TRBJ2-7, with D perhaps matching TRBD1 or TRBD2 (6 bases each). The V and J ends lost 6 bases and 5 bases respectively, with 17 bases between them. The CDR3 consists of 14 residues. The germline gives CDR1 MNHEY, CDR2 SMNVEV (reference sequence). In DNA form, the CDR3 reads TGTGCCAGCAGGAGGGGGGACGGAGGGCACGAGCAGTACTTC. Encoded protein: CASRRGDGGHEQYF.

There are a few counts of this clone. The gene calls are TRBV21-1 and TRBJ2-5; the table's TRBD2 call for D was not verified on the DNA. TRBV21-1 is noted as a pseudogene. The CDR3 runs 15 residues. CDR3 in DNA: TGTGCCAGCAGCAAAGATTGGCGGGAGAAAGAGACCCAGTACTTC. Residues: CASSKDWREKETQYF.

The genes are TRBV28 and TRBJ1-1; no clear D gene. This CDR3 has 14 residues. V was pared by 3 bases and J by 4 bases, with 12 bases between. Germline values: CDR1 MDHEN, CDR2 SYDVKM. In DNA, the CDR3 is TGTGCCAGCAGTTTCGAGGGTTGGCGCACTGAAGCTTTCTTT. Protein sequence: CASSFEGWRTEAFF.

The chain recombines TRBV6-5 with TRBJ2-5; D is possibly TRBD1 or TRBD2 (5 bases each). The CDR3 extends over 14 amino acids. Germline CDR1 MNHEY, CDR2 SVGAGI. The V and J ends lost 5 bases and 3 bases respectively, with 13 bases between them. CDR3 amino acids: CASSQTGTEETQYF. The CDR3, as DNA: TGTGCCAGCAGTCAAACCGGGACCGAAGAGACCCAGTACTTC.

The chain is built from TRBV28 and TRBJ2-4; D assignment may be TRBD1 or TRBD2 (6 bases each). Germline-derived CDR1 and CDR2 are MDHEN and SYDVKM. The CDR3 totals 16 residues. Trimming stripped 6 bases from V and 4 bases from J, with 19 bases between. The DNA of the CDR3 is TGTGCCAGCAGCTCAACAGGGATGGGGAGGAAAAACATTCAGTACTTC. As protein: CASSSTGMGRKNIQYF. The full variable domain, its missing parts supplied by reference TRBV28 and TRBJ2-4, is DVKVTQSSRYLVKRTGEKVFLECVQDMDHENMFWYRQDPGLGLRLIYFSYDVKMKEKGDIPEGYSVSREKKERFSLILESASTNQTSMYLCASSSTGMGRKNIQYFGAGTRLSVL.

Worth noting for this clone: Mismatch with germline at one junction end may stem from a read error. The chain carries TRBV23-1 and TRBJ1-5; TRBD1 matches at 10 bases. TRBV23-1 is reported as an ORF; its role is uncertain. The CDR3 covers 19 residues. The CDR3 is CASSQSGQGVSSSTQPQHF. CDR3 DNA sequence: TGCGCCAGCAGTCAATCCGGACAGGGGGTATCGAGTAGCACTCAGCCCCAGCATTTT.

Worth noting for this clone: This sample also contains other DNA sequences that code for the same CDR3. This chain connects TRBV28 to TRBJ2-7, with D maybe TRBD1 (5 bases). This CDR3 region has 12 residues. Germline loops: CDR1 MDHEN, CDR2 SYDVKM. Trimming shortened V by 7 bases and J by 2 bases, and 9 bases separated the two germline ends. The CDR3 loop is CASTGRAYEQYF. CDR3 sequence (DNA): TGTGCCAGCACTGGCAGGGCCTACGAGCAGTACTTC.

This clone was detected only a few times. This chain uses TRBV5-1 with TRBJ2-7; D is possibly TRBD1 or TRBD2 (5 bases each). Germline CDR1 reads SGHRS; CDR2 reads YFSETQ. The CDR3 is made up of 15 amino acids. Trimming removed 4 bases from V and 4 bases from J, with 18 bases in between. The CDR3, as DNA: TGCGCCAGCAGCCTAGCTCAGGGCCGCGGGTACGAGCAGTACTTC. Amino acid sequence: CASSLAQGRGYEQYF.

This clone was counted only a few times. This sequence joins TRBV27 and TRBJ1-1; 9 bases align to TRBD1. CDR3 length: 15 amino acids. Per the germline V gene, CDR1 is MNHEY and CDR2 is SMNVEV (reference sequence). V was clipped by 7 bases and J by 1 base; unmatched bases: 7. The DNA of the CDR3 is TGTGCCAGCACCCCGGGACAGGGTAGGAACACTGAAGCTTTCTTT. Its translation is CASTPGQGRNTEAFF.

The V and J genes are TRBV28 and TRBJ1-2, with a possible D match to TRBD1 (5 bases). CDR3 size: 13 residues. V lost 4 bases to trimming and J lost 5 bases, with 11 bases between them. CDR1 is MDHEN and CDR2 is SYDVKM in the germline V gene. The CDR3: CASSYGGRYGYTF. The CDR3 nucleotides are TGTGCCAGCAGTTATGGGGGGAGATATGGCTACACCTTC.

The V call is TRBV7-3, the J call TRBJ2-3; 9 bases line up with TRBD2. The V segment lost 1 base and the J segment 5 bases; nucleotides outside the gene matches: 7. CDR1 is SGHTA, CDR2 FQGTGA, per germline. CDR3 length: 16 amino acids. The CDR3 reads CASSLIPSGTVDTQYF. The CDR3 bases are TGTGCCAGCAGCTTAATTCCTAGCGGGACGGTAGATACGCAGTATTTT.

The gene calls are TRBV28 and TRBJ2-5, with 9 bases fitting TRBD1. The CDR3 totals 15 residues. V lost 6 bases to trimming and J lost 2 bases; unmatched junction nucleotides: 7. In germline, CDR1 is MDHEN, CDR2 SYDVKM. CDR3 nucleotide sequence: TGTGCCAGCAGGCCTATGGGACAGGGTCAAGAGACCCAGTACTTC. Translation gives CASRPMGQGQETQYF.

This clone was seen only a few times. The V call is TRBV5-1, the J call TRBJ2-7, with a tentative D call TRBD1 (5 bases). CDR1 is SGHRS and CDR2 is YFSETQ in the germline V gene. V was pared by 0 bases and J by 6 bases, with 10 bases between. The CDR3 has 13 amino acids. The CDR3 DNA sequence: TGCGCCAGCAGCTTGGTTAGGGGTACCGAGCAGTACTTC. This gives the protein CASSLVRGTEQYF. The entire variable domain, with the rest obtained from reference TRBV5-1 and TRBJ2-7, is as follows: KAGVTQTPRYLIKTRGQQVTLSCSPISGHRSVSWYQQTPGQGLQFLFEYFSETQRNKGNFPGRFSGRQFSNSRSEMNVSTLELGDSALYLCASSLVRGTEQYFGPGTRLTVT.

Only a few counts were recorded for this clone. The rearrangement uses TRBV20-1 and TRBJ2-2; D remains unclear. V lost 7 bases to trimming and J lost 0 bases, with 3 bases between them. CDR1 and CDR2 from the germline V gene are DFQATT and SNEGSKA (reference sequence). This CDR3 region has 11 residues. The CDR3 here is CSVANTGELFF. The CDR3 region has the DNA TGCAGTGTGGCGAACACCGGGGAGCTGTTTTTT.